This TCR beta chain was sequenced in a study of control samples from healthy donors and cancer patients. The CDR3 contains 15 residues. With V trimmed by 0 bases and J by 4 bases, 8 bases remained unmatched. Germline CDR1 SQVTM, CDR2 ANQGSEA. This table comes from immunoSEQ multiplex PCR, and its TCRdb copy is limited to in-frame clones, with some not included. The sample lists tens of thousands of clones; about four fifths were seen once. The sample consisted of blood. The source of this sequence is a woman aged 55-70 years in good health. The chain recombines TRBV29-1 with TRBJ1-2, with TRBD1 matching 7 bases. CDR3 region: CSVEDLTGPIYGYTF. CDR3 nucleotide sequence: TGCAGCGTTGAAGATCTGACAGGGCCGATCTATGGCTACACCTTC.